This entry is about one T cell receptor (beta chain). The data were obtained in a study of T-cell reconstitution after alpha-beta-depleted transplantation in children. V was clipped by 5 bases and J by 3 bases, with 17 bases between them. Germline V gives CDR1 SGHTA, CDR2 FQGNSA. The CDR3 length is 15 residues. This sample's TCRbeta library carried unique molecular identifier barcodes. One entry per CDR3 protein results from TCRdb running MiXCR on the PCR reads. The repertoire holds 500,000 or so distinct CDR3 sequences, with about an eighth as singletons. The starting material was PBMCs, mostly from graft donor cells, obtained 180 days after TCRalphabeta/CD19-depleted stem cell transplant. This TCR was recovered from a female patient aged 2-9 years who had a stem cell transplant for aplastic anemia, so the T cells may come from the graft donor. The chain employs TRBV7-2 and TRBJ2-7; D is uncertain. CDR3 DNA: TGTGCCAGCAGCCTCCTACTGTTATCTAACTACGAGCAGTACTTC. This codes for CASSLLLLSNYEQYF.